These T cell receptor beta chains were read from a single sample in a study of cytomegalovirus exposure and HLA in healthy donors. The table came from immunoSEQ multiplex PCR; TCRdb's copy has only in-frame clones and leaves some out. The repertoire holds about 110,000 clones, with 76% as singletons. The material sequenced was PBMCs. All receptors derive from a woman between 45 and 65 years old in good health and CMV-seropositive. Both conserved end residues are part of each CDR3. D genes are given only for firm matches. The listing skips clone size in some rows; elsewhere it reads once, few, many or a size class.

>TRBJ1-1|-|TRBV7-3|-|14
TGTGCGACCAGGCGGGGCGGGATGGACACTGAAGCTTTCTTT
CATRRGGMDTEAFF
>TRBJ2-5|once|TRBV29-1|-|13
TGCAGCGTTGAAGGGACACTACAAGAGACCCAGTACTTC
CSVEGTLQETQYF
>TRBJ2-6|-|TRBV5-5|-|14
TGTGCCAGCAGCGTGGCCCCGGGGGCCAACGTCCTGACTTTC
CASSVAPGANVLTF
>TRBJ1-2|-|TRBV15|TRBD1|17
TGTGCCACCAGCAGAGATGAAGCACAGGGGGAAGCGGTGAGCTACACCTTC
CATSRDEAQGEAVSYTF
>TRBJ2-7|-|TRBV11-2|TRBD2|13
TGTGCCAGCAGCGCGGGGGGAACCTACGAGCAGTACTTC
CASSAGGTYEQYF
>TRBJ2-7|few|TRBV7-6|TRBD2|15
TGTGCCAGCAGCTGGAAGCGGGAGGGCTCCTACGAGCAGTACTTC
CASSWKREGSYEQYF
>TRBJ2-1|-|TRBV25-1|-|13
TGTGCCAGCAGTGAAGCCGGTGTCCATGAGCAGTTCTTC
CASSEAGVHEQFF
>TRBJ2-3|few|TRBV7-2|TRBD1|15
TGTGCCAGCAGCTTTAGGGGGCTGAGCACAGATACGCAGTATTTT
CASSFRGLSTDTQYF
>TRBJ2-7|-|TRBV4-2|TRBD2|16
TGTGCCAGCAGCCAAGAAGCGGGAGCCCTCATCTACGAGCAGTACTTC
CASSQEAGALIYEQYF
>TRBJ1-5|-|TRBV2|-|15
TGTGCCAGCAGTGAAGAGTGGGGGGGCAGTCAGCCCCAGCATTTT
CASSEEWGGSQPQHF
>TRBJ2-1|-|TRBV10-3|-|17
TGTGCCATCAGTGAGTCGAAGGGGGGAGGGCCCTTTAATGAGCAGTTCTTC
CAISESKGGGPFNEQFF
>TRBJ2-7|-|TRBV10-3|TRBD1|14
TGTGCCATCAGCAATGGACAGGGGGCTGCCGAGCAGTACTTC
CAISNGQGAAEQYF
>TRBJ1-1|once|TRBV5-4|-|13
TGTGCCAGCAGCTTACAGGGTTACACTGAAGCTTTCTTT
CASSLQGYTEAFF
>TRBJ2-7|-|TRBV18|-|15
TGTGCCAGCTCACCAAGCCGAGACAGGACCTACGAGCAGTACTTC
CASSPSRDRTYEQYF
>TRBJ2-7|-|TRBV4-3|TRBD2|16
TGCGCCAGCAGCCAATTTGCATCGGGAGGAGCCCACGAGCAGTACTTC
CASSQFASGGAHEQYF
>TRBJ2-5|-|TRBV5-4|TRBD1|15
TGTGCCAGCAGCTACCCGGGACAGGGGGTAGGGACCCAGTACTTC
CASSYPGQGVGTQYF
>TRBJ2-1|-|TRBV5-4|TRBD2|16
TGTGCCAGCAGCTTGGGGGGTCTAGCGGGGGTAGATGAGCAGTTCTTC
CASSLGGLAGVDEQFF
>TRBJ2-3|-|TRBV29-1|TRBD2|14
TGCAGCGTGGGACTACCCAGGGGCACAGATACGCAGTATTTT
CSVGLPRGTDTQYF
>TRBJ2-5|-|TRBV5-1|TRBD2|15
TGCGCCAGCAGCTCGGTTCTGGCGGGGGAGCAGACCCAGTACTTC
CASSSVLAGEQTQYF
>TRBJ2-7|few|TRBV19|-|13
TGTGCCAGTAGGAAAGGGGGTGAGAACGAGCAGTACTTC
CASRKGGENEQYF
>TRBJ2-2|few|TRBV28|-|15
TGTGCCAGCCGTTTAGTTGGGAGTTACACCGGGGAGCTGTTTTTT
CASRLVGSYTGELFF
>TRBJ2-5|-|TRBV20-1|-|11
TGCAGTGCTAGAGGTCTTGGGCCCCAGTACTTC
CSARGLGPQYF
>TRBJ2-6|-|TRBV10-3|-|18
TGTGCCATCAGTGTAGCGGGACAGGGATACTCTGGGGCCAACGTCCTGACTTTC
CAISVAGQGYSGANVLTF
>TRBJ2-5|-|TRBV18|-|12
TGTGCCAGCTCACAGCAGGGAGAGACCCAGTACTTC
CASSQQGETQYF
>TRBJ2-1|-|TRBV7-6|TRBD2|15
TGTGCCAGCAGCTTAAGGACTAGTCCCTACAATGAGCAGTTCTTC
CASSLRTSPYNEQFF
>TRBJ2-3|-|TRBV5-1|TRBD2|15
TGCGCCAGCAGACCGGGGGGGCCTAGCACAGATACGCAGTATTTT
CASRPGGPSTDTQYF
>TRBJ2-3|-|TRBV6-4|TRBD1|13
TGTGCCAGCATCAGACAGGGTACAGATACGCAGTATTTT
CASIRQGTDTQYF
>TRBJ2-5|once|TRBV11-1|TRBD2|15
TGTGCCAGCAGCATTACTAGCGGGGTTTTGGAGACCCAGTACTTC
CASSITSGVLETQYF
>TRBJ2-7|-|TRBV12-5|TRBD2|15
TGTGCTAGTGGGGATCTGGGGACTAGACCCTACGAGCAGTACTTC
CASGDLGTRPYEQYF
>TRBJ1-6|once|TRBV18|TRBD1|15
TGTGCCAGCTCAGTGGGACAGGGGTGGGATTCACCCCTCCACTTT
CASSVGQGWDSPLHF
>TRBJ2-3|-|TRBV7-2|TRBD2|16
TGTGCCAGCAGACCCCGACTAGCGGCGCCCCGGGATACGCAGTATTTT
CASRPRLAAPRDTQYF
>TRBJ2-3|-|TRBV15|TRBD1|16
TGTGCCACCCGAGGCAGGGGGCGCGGATGGACAGATACGCAGTATTTT
CATRGRGRGWTDTQYF
>TRBJ1-2|-|TRBV5-4|TRBD1|15
TGTGCCAGCAGCCCGTCGACAGGGCTCAACTATGGCTACACCTTC
CASSPSTGLNYGYTF
>TRBJ1-4|-|TRBV5-5|TRBD1|15
TGTGCCAGCAGCTCGGACAGGAGACCTAATGAAAAACTGTTTTTT
CASSSDRRPNEKLFF
>TRBJ2-6|-|TRBV7-9|TRBD1|18
TGTGCCAGCAGCCGGGGGACAGGGGGCAGTTCTGGGGCCAACGTCCTGACTTTC
CASSRGTGGSSGANVLTF
>TRBJ1-3|-|TRBV4-3|-|18
TGCGCCAGCAGCCAAGTCCTGGGAGCGGGGAAATCTGGAAACACCATATATTTT
CASSQVLGAGKSGNTIYF
>TRBJ2-7|once|TRBV15|-|15
TGTGCCACCAGCAGAGATTTGGCAGGGTCTTACGAGCAGTACTTC
CATSRDLAGSYEQYF
>TRBJ2-7|-|TRBV29-1|-|11
TGCAGCGTTGTTCTCTCCTACGAGCAGTACTTC
CSVVLSYEQYF
>TRBJ2-1|-|TRBV19|TRBD2|15
TGTGCCAGTAGTAGAGCTAGCGGGGCCTACAATGAGCAGTTCTTC
CASSRASGAYNEQFF
>TRBJ2-5|-|TRBV7-9|-|14
TGTGCCAGCAGACATCCGGGATACCAAGAGACCCAGTACTTC
CASRHPGYQETQYF
>TRBJ1-4|few|TRBV7-9|TRBD1|17
TGTGCCAGCAGCTCTCAAGACAGGGGGCTCGGGAGTGAAAAACTGTTTTTT
CASSSQDRGLGSEKLFF
>TRBJ1-6|-|TRBV5-6|TRBD1|15
TGTGCCAGCAGCTTGCAAGGGACAGGGAACCCCGGTAACCACTTT
CASSLQGTGNPGNHF
>TRBJ2-7|few|TRBV6-7|-|15
TGTGCCAGCACCAAAACTGACACAGTCTACTACGAGCAGTACTTC
CASTKTDTVYYEQYF